Sequencing of this TCR beta chain was carried out in a study of T cells in Graves' hyperthyroidism and ophthalmopathy. Overall study findings and caveats: Within blood appeared most thyroid clonotypes that had expanded above 0.001.

Regarding this clonotype: Antigen specificity is unknown.

In patients aged 18 to 65, hyperthyroidism was newly diagnosed, with duration under 2 months. Blood from later-ophthalmopathy patients was taken at first hyperthyroidism diagnosis. Germline lookup yields CDR1 LGHNT and CDR2 FRNRAP. Trimming took 7 bases from V and 0 from J; bases not matched to a gene: 9. The CDR3 consists of 16 residues. There were TCR beta CDR3 regions amplified from RNA transcripts. Primed by the HTBI set, a first-round RT-PCR was run on the TCR CDR3. One entry per CDR3 protein, called by TCRdb with MiXCR from the multiplex PCR reads. The sample lists a few hundred thousand distinct CDR3 sequences; approximately 14% were seen once.

The chain couples TRBV12-5 to TRBJ2-4; TRBD1 aligns across 7 bases. Sequencing was done on a sample of blood. This TCR derives from a woman aged 18-29 years with Graves' hyperthyroidism that later progressed to Graves' ophthalmopathy. The CDR3 loop is CASVLYRGLAKNIQYF. The CDR3, as DNA: TGTGCTAGTGTCCTTTACAGGGGTTTAGCCAAAAACATTCAGTACTTC.